The T cell receptor (beta chain) described here comes from a study of PD-1 blockade in classical Hodgkin lymphoma. Whole-study findings and limits: Prior therapy or disease activity may underlie the repertoire differences, whose causes remain undefined.

Every one of the patients relapsed after autologous stem cell transplantation (brentuximab vedotin exposure was variable). A remark on this clone: Its specificity is unknown.

Clones were read by immunoSEQ multiplex PCR, and TCRdb kept only the in-frame ones, dropping some. The data contain tens of thousands of clones, around 88% of them singletons. The CDR3 has 15 amino acids. V was pared by 1 base and J by 7 bases, with 15 bases between. CDR1 is SGHRS and CDR2 is YFSETQ in the germline V gene. This chain uses TRBV5-1 with TRBJ2-1; D is uncertain. The sequence was obtained from a human donor with classical Hodgkin lymphoma. The sequencing used peripheral blood mononuclear cells (PBMCs), collected before the second cycle of nivolumab. The CDR3 region is CASSLFVYIKNEQFF. The CDR3 DNA sequence: TGCGCCAGCAGCTTGTTCGTTTATATTAAGAATGAGCAGTTCTTC.